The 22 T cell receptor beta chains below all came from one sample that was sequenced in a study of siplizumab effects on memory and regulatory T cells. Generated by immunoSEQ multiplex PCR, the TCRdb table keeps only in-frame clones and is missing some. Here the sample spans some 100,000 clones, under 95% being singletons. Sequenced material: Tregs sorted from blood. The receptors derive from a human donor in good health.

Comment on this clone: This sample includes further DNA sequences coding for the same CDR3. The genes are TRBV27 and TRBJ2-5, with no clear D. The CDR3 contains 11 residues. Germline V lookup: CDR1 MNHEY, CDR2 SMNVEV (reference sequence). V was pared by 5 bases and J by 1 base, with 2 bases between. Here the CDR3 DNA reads TGTGCCAGCAGTCCCCAAGAGACCCAGTACTTC. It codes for CASSPQETQYF.

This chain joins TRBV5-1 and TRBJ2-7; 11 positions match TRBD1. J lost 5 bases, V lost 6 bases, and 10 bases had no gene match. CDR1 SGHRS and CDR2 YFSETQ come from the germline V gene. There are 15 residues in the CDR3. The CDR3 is CASMGAGQGVDEQYF. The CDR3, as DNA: TGCGCCAGCATGGGAGCGGGACAGGGGGTCGACGAGCAGTACTTC.

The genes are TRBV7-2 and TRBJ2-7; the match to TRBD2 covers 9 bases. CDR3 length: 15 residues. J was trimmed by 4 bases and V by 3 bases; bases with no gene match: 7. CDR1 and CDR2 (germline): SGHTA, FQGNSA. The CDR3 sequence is CASSFNLAGTYEQYF. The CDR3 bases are TGTGCCAGCAGCTTTAACCTAGCGGGAACATACGAGCAGTACTTC. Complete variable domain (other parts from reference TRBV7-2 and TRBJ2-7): GAGVSQSPSNKVTEKGKDVELRCDPISGHTALYWYRQSLGQGLEFLIYFQGNSAPDKSGLPSDRFSAERTGGSVSTLTIQRTQQEDSAVYLCASSFNLAGTYEQYFGPGTRLTVT.

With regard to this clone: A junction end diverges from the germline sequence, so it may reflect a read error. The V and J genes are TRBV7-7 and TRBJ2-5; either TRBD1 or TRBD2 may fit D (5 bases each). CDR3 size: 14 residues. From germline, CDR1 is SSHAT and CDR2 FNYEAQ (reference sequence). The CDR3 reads CASSLEGTGGTQYF. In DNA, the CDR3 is TGTGCTAGCAGCTTAGAGGGGACCGGAGGGACCCAGTACTTC.

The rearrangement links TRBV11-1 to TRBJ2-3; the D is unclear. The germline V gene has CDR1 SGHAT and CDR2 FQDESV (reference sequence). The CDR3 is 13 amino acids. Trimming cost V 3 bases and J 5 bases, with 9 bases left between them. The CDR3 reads CASSFDLLDTQYF. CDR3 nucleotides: TGTGCCAGCAGCTTTGATTTGTTAGATACGCAGTATTTT.

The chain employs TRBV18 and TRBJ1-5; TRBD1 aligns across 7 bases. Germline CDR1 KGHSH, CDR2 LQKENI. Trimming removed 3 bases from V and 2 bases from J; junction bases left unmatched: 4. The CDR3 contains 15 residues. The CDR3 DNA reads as TGTGCCAGCTCACCGCAGGGGGGGGGCAATCAGCCCCAGCATTTT. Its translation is CASSPQGGGNQPQHF.

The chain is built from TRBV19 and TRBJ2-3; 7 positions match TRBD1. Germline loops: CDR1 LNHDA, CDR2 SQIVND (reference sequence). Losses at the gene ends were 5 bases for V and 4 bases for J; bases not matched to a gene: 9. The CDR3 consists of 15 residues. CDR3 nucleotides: TGTGCCAGTAGTCCCAGACAGGGTCTGGCAGATACGCAGTATTTT. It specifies CASSPRQGLADTQYF.

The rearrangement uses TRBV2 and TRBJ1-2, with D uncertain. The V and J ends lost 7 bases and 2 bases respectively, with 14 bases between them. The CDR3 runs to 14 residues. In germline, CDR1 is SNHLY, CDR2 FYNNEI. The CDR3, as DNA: TGTGCCAGCATTTGGGCCCGAGGGAACTATGGCTACACCTTC. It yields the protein CASIWARGNYGYTF.

CDR3 DNA: TGCGCCAGCAGCCAAGATTTCGGACTAGCGGGAGTGAGGGAGCAGTTCTTC. This translates into CASSQDFGLAGVREQFF. The J gene is TRBJ2-1, the V gene TRBV4-1; 13 nucleotides line up with TRBD2. This CDR3 region has 17 residues. Germline V CDR1 and CDR2: MGHRA, YSYEKL. The V gene end was trimmed by 0 bases and the J gene end by 10 bases; junction bases not matched to a gene: 9.

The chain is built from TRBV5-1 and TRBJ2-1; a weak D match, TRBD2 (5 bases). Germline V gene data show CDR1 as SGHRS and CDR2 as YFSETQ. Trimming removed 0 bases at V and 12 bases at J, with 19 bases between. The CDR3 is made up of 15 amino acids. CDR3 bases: TGCGCCAGCAGCTTGGGGAATCAGTTTCTTGGGAGGCAGTTCTTC. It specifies CASSLGNQFLGRQFF.

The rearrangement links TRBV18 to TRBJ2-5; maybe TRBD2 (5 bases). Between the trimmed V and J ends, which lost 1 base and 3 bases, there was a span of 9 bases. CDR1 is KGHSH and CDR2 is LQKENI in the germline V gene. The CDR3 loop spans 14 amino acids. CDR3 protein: CASSPLAGEETQYF. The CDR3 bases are TGTGCCAGCTCACCACTGGCCGGGGAAGAGACCCAGTACTTC.

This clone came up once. The DNA of the CDR3 is TGTGCCAGCAGCGCATGGGTGGGCAGGGGTGAAGGGGAGCAGTACTTC. It encodes CASSAWVGRGEGEQYF. V and J are TRBV9 and TRBJ2-7; weak D call: TRBD1 (6 bases). V lost 3 bases and J lost 7, with 23 bases in between. The CDR3 length is 16 residues. Per the germline V gene, CDR1 is SGDLS and CDR2 is YYNGEE.

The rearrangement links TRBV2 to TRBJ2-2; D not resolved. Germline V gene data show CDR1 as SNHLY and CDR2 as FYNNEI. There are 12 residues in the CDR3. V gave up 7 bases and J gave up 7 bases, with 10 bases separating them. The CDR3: CASNSGFGELFF. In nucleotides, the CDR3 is TGTGCCAGCAATTCGGGTTTCGGGGAGCTGTTTTTT.

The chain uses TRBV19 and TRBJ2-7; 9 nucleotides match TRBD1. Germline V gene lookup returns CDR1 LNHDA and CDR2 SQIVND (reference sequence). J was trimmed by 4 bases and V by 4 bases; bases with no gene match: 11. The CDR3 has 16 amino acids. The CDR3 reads CASSSPRTGETYEQYF. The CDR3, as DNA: TGTGCCAGTAGTAGCCCCCGGACAGGGGAAACTTACGAGCAGTACTTC. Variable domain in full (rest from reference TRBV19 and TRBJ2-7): DGGITQSPKYLFRKEGQNVTLSCEQNLNHDAMYWYRQDPGQGLRLIYYSQIVNDFQKGDIAEGYSVSREKKESFPLTVTSAQKNPTAFYLCASSSPRTGETYEQYFGPGTRLTVT.

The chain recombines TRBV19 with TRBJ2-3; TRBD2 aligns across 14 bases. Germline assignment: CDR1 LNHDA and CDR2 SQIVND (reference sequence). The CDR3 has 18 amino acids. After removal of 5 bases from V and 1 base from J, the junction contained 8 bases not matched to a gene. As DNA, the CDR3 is TGTGCCAGTAGTTTCGGGACTAGCGGGAGTGTGGGCACAGATACGCAGTATTTT. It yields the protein CASSFGTSGSVGTDTQYF.

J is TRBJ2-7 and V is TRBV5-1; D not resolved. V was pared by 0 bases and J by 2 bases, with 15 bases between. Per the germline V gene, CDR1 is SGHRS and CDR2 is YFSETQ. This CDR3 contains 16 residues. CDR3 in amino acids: CASSLVYRQPTYEQYF. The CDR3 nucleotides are TGCGCCAGCAGCTTGGTTTATCGGCAACCGACCTACGAGCAGTACTTC. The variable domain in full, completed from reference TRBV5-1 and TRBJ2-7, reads KAGVTQTPRYLIKTRGQQVTLSCSPISGHRSVSWYQQTPGQGLQFLFEYFSETQRNKGNFPGRFSGRQFSNSRSEMNVSTLELGDSALYLCASSLVYRQPTYEQYFGPGTRLTVT.

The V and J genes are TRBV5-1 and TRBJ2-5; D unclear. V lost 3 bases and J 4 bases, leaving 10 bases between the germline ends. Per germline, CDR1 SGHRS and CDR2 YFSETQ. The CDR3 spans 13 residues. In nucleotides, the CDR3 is TGCGCCAGCAGCTCCACAACGGCAGAGACCCAGTACTTC. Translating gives CASSSTTAETQYF.

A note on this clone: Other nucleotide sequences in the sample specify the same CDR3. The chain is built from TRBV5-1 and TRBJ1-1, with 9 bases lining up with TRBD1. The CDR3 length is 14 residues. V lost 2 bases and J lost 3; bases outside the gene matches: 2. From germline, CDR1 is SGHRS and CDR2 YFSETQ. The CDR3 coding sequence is TGCGCCAGCAGCTTACAGGGGGCGGACACTGAAGCTTTCTTT. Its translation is CASSLQGADTEAFF. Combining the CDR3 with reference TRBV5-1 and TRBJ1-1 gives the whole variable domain KAGVTQTPRYLIKTRGQQVTLSCSPISGHRSVSWYQQTPGQGLQFLFEYFSETQRNKGNFPGRFSGRQFSNSRSEMNVSTLELGDSALYLCASSLQGADTEAFFGQGTRLTVV.

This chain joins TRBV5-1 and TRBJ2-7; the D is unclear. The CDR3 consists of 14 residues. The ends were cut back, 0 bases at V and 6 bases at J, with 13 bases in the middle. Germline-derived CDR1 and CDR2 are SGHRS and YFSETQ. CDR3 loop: CASSLVALGIEQYF. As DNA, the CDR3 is TGCGCCAGCAGCTTGGTTGCTTTGGGTATCGAGCAGTACTTC.

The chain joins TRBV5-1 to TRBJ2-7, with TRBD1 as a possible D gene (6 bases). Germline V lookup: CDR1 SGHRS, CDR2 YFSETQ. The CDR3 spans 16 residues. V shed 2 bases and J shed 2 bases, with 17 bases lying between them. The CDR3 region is CASSLISGTLTYEQYF. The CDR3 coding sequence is TGCGCCAGCAGCTTAATCTCCGGGACATTAACCTACGAGCAGTACTTC.

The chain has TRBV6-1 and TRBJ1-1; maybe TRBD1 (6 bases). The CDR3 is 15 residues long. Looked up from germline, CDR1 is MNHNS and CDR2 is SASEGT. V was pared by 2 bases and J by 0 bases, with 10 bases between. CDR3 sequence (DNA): TGTGCCAGCAGTGAATGGGGGGGCATGAACACTGAAGCTTTCTTT. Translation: CASSEWGGMNTEAFF.

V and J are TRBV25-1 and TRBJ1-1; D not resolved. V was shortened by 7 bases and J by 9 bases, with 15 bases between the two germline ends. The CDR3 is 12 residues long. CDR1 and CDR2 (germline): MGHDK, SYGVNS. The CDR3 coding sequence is TGTGCCAGCACTTCTGGGAAAGGAAAAGCTTTCTTT. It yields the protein CASTSGKGKAFF.